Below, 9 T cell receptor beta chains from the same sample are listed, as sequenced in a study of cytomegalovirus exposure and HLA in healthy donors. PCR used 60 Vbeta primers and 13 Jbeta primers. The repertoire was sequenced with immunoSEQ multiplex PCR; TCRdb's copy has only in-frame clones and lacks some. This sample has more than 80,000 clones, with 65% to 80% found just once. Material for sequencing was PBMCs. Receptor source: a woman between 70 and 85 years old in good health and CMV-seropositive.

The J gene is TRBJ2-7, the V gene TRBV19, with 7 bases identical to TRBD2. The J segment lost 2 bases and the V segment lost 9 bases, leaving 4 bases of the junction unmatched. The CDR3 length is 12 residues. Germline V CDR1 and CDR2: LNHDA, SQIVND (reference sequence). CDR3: CASSGVAYEQYF. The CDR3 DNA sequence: TGTGCCAGCAGCGGGGTAGCCTACGAGCAGTACTTC.

The CDR3 loop is CASSTGTGGSIQETQYF. CDR3 coding DNA: TGTGCCAGCAGCACCGGGACAGGGGGGTCGATACAAGAGACCCAGTACTTC. This chain links TRBV7-9 with TRBJ2-5; TRBD1 matches 11 bases. Trimming removed 5 bases from V and 2 bases from J; junction bases left unmatched: 10. CDR3 length equals 17 residues. Germline CDR1 is SEHNR and CDR2 is FQNEAQ (reference sequence). Full variable domain (missing parts from reference TRBV7-9 and TRBJ2-5): DTGVSQNPRHKITKRGQNVTFRCDPISEHNRLYWYRQTLGQGPEFLTYFQNEAQLEKSRLLSDRFSAERPKGSFSTLEIQRTEQGDSAMYLCASSTGTGGSIQETQYFGPGTRLLVL.

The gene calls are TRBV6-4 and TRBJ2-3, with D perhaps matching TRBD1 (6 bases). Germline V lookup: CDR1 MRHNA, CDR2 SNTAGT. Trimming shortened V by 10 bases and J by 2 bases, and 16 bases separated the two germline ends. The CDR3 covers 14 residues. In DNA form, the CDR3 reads TGTGCCACCCCAGGACAGCCCTTCACAGATACGCAGTATTTT. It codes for CATPGQPFTDTQYF.

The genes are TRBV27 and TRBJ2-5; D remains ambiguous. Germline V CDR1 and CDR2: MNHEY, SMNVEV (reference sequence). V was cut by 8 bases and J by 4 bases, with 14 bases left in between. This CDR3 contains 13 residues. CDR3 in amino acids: CASSSTGPETQYF. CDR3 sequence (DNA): TGTGCCAGCTCGAGTACGGGTCCAGAGACCCAGTACTTC.

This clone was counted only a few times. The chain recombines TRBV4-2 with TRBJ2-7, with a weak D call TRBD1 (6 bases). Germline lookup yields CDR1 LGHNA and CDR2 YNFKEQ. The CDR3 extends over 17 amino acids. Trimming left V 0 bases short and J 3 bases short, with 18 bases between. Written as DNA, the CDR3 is TGTGCCAGCAGCCAAGATTGGTCCAGGGGCGCGCTCTACGAGCAGTACTTC. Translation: CASSQDWSRGALYEQYF.

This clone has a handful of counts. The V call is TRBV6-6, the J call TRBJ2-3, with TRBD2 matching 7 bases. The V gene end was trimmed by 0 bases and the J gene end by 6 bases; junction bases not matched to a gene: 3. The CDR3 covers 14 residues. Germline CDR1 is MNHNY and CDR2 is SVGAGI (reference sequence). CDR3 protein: CASSYSRGGDTQYF. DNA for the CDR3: TGTGCCAGCAGTTACTCGAGGGGAGGGGATACGCAGTATTTT.

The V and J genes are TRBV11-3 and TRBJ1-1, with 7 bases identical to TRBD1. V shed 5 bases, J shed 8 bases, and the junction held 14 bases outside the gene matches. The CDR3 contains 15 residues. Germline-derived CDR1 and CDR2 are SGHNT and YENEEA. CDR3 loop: CASSRAGQARAEAFF. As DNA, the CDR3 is TGTGCCAGCAGCCGAGCCGGACAGGCTCGGGCCGAAGCTTTCTTT.

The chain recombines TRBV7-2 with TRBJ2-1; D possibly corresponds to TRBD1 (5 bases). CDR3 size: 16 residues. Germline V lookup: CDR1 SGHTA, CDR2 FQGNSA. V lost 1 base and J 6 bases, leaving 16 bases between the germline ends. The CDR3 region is CASSLVWGAPPNEQFF. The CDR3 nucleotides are TGTGCCAGCAGCTTAGTCTGGGGCGCACCCCCCAATGAGCAGTTCTTC.

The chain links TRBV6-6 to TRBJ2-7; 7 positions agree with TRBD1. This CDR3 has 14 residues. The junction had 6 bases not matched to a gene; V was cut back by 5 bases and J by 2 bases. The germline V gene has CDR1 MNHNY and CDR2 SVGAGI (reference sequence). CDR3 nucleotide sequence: TGTGCCAGCAGTCTCGAGACAGGGCCCTACGAGCAGTACTTC. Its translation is CASSLETGPYEQYF.